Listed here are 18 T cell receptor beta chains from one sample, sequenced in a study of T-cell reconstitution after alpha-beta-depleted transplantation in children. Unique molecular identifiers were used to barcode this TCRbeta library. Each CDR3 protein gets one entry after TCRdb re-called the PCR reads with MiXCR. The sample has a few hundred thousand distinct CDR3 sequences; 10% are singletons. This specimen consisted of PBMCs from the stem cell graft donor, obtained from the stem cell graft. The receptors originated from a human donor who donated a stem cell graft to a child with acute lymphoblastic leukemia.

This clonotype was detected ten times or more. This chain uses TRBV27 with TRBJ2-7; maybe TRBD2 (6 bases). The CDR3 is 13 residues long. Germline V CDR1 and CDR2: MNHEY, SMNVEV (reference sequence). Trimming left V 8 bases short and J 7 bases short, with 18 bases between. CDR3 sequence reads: CASAGTLLGEQYF. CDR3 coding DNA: TGTGCCAGCGCCGGGACTCTGCTGGGAGAGCAGTACTTC.

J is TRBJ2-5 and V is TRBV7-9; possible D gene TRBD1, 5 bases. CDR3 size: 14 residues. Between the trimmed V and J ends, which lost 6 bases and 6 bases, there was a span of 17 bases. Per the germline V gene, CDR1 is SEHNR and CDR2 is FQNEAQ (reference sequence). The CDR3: CASSHRDSFKTQYF. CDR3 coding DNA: TGTGCCAGCAGTCACCGAGACAGCTTTAAGACCCAGTACTTC.

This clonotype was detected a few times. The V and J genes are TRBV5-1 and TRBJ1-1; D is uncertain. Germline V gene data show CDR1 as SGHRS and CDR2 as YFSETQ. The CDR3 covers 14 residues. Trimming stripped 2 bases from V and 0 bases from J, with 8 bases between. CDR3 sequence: CASSFLDVNTEAFF. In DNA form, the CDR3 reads TGCGCCAGCAGCTTTCTAGACGTGAACACTGAAGCTTTCTTT.

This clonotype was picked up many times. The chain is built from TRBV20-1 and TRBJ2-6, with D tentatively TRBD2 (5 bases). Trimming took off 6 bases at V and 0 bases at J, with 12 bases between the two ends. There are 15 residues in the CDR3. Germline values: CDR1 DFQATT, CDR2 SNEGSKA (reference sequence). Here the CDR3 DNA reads TGCAGTGCGAGGGCATGGGACTCTGGGGCCAACGTCCTGACTTTC. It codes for CSARAWDSGANVLTF.

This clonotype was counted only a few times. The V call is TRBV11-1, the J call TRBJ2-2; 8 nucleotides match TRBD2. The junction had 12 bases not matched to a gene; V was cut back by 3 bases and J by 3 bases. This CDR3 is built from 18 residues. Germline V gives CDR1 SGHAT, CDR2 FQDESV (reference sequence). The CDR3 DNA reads TGTGCCAGCAGCTTTGTCCCCCGGGGGGGACTCCACACCGGGGAGCTGTTTTTT. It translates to CASSFVPRGGLHTGELFF. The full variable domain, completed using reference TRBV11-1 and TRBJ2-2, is EAEVAQSPRYKITEKSQAVAFWCDPISGHATLYWYRQILGQGPELLVQFQDESVVDDSQLPKDRFSAERLKGVDSTLKIQPAELGDSAMYLCASSFVPRGGLHTGELFFGEGSRLTVL.

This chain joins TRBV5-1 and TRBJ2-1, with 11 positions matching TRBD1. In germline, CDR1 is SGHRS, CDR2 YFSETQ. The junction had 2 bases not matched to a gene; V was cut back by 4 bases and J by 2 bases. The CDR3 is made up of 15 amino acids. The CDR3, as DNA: TGCGCCAGCAGCGCGGGACAGGGGGCCTACAATGAGCAGTTCTTC. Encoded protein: CASSAGQGAYNEQFF. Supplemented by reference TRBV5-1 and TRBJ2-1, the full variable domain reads KAGVTQTPRYLIKTRGQQVTLSCSPISGHRSVSWYQQTPGQGLQFLFEYFSETQRNKGNFPGRFSGRQFSNSRSEMNVSTLELGDSALYLCASSAGQGAYNEQFFGPGTRLTVL.

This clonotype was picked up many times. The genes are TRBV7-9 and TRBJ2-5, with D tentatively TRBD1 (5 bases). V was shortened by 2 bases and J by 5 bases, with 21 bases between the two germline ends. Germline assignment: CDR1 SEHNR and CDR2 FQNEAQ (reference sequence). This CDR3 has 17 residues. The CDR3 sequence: CASSLFYGAPQGETQYF. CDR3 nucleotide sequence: TGTGCCAGCAGCTTATTTTATGGGGCCCCCCAAGGGGAGACCCAGTACTTC. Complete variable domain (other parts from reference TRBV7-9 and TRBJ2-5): DTGVSQNPRHKITKRGQNVTFRCDPISEHNRLYWYRQTLGQGPEFLTYFQNEAQLEKSRLLSDRFSAERPKGSFSTLEIQRTEQGDSAMYLCASSLFYGAPQGETQYFGPGTRLLVL.

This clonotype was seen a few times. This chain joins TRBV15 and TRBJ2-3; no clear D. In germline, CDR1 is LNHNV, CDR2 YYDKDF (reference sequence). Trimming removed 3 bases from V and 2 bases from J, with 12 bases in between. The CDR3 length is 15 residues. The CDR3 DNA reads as TGTGCCACCAGCAGTGGGGAAAGCCTCACAGATACGCAGTATTTT. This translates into CATSSGESLTDTQYF.

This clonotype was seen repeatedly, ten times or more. CDR3 sequence: CASSPRDRGQETQYF. CDR3 sequence (DNA): TGTGCCAGCAGCCCTAGGGACAGGGGACAAGAGACCCAGTACTTC. The chain couples TRBV6-1 to TRBJ2-5, with 10 bases identical to TRBD1. V lost 6 bases, J lost 2 bases, and 6 bases stayed unmatched. This CDR3 contains 15 residues. CDR1 MNHNS and CDR2 SASEGT come from the germline V gene.

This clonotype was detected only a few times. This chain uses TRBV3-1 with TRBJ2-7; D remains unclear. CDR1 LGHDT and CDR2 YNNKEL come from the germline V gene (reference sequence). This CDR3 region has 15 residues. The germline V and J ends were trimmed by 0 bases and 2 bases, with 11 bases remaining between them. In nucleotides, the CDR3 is TGTGCCAGCAGCCAAGATTATGGGCGGACCTACGAGCAGTACTTC. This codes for CASSQDYGRTYEQYF.

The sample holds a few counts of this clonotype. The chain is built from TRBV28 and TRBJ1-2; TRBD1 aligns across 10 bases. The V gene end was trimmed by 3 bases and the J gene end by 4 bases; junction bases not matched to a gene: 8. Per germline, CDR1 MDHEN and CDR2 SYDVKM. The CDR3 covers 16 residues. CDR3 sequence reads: CASSFRRTGGLYGYTF. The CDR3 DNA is TGTGCCAGCAGTTTTAGGCGGACAGGGGGTCTCTATGGCTACACCTTC.

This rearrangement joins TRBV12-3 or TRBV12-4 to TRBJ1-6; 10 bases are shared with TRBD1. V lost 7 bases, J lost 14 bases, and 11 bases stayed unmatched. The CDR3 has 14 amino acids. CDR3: CASTLTGGGGALHF. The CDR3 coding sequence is TGTGCCAGCACCCTGACAGGGGGCGGTGGGGCCCTCCACTTT.

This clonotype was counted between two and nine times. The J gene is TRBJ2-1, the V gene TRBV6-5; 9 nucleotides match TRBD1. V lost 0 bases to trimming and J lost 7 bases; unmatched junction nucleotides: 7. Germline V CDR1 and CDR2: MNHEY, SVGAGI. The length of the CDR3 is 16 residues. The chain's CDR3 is CASSYSWGQGGNEQFF. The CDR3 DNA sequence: TGTGCCAGCAGTTACTCCTGGGGACAGGGTGGGAATGAGCAGTTCTTC.

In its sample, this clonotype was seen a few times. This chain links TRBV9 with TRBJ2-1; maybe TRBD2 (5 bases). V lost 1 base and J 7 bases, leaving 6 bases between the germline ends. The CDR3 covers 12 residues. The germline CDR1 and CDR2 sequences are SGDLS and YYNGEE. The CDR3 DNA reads TGTGCCAGCAGCGTAAGGGAGAATGAGCAGTTCTTC. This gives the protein CASSVRENEQFF.

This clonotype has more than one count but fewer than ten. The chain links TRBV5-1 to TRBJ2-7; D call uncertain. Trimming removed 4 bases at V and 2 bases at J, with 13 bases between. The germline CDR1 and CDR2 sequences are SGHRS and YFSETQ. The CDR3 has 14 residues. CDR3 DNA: TGCGCCAGCAGCCCAGGACCATTTCCCTACGAGCAGTACTTC. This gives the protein CASSPGPFPYEQYF.

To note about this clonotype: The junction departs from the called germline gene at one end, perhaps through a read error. The CDR3 DNA sequence: TGTGCCAGCAGCTTAGCCTCGGGGTCCTCTTTGGCCCTCTACGTGCAGTACTTC. Its translation is CASSLASGSSLALYVQYF. This chain uses TRBV11-1 with TRBJ2-7; weak D call: TRBD2 (5 bases). The CDR3 is made up of 18 amino acids. Germline lookup yields CDR1 SGHAT and CDR2 FQDESV (reference sequence).

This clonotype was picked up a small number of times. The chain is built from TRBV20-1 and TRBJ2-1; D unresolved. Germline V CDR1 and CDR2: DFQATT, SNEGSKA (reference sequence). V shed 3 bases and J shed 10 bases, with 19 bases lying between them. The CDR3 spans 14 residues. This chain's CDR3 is CSASFTHEAPEQFF. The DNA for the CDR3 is TGCAGTGCTAGTTTTACTCACGAAGCACCCGAGCAGTTCTTC.

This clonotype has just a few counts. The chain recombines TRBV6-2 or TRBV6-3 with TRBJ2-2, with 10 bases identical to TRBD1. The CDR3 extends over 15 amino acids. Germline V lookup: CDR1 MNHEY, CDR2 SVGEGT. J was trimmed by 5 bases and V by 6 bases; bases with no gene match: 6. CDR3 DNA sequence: TGTGCCAGCAGACGGACAGGGGGGAATACCGGGGAGCTGTTTTTT. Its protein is CASRRTGGNTGELFF.